These 21 T cell receptor beta chains came from one sample sequenced in a study of shared clonotypes between healthy human individuals. Method: immunoSEQ multiplex PCR; TCRdb's copy keeps in-frame clones and lacks some. Here the sample spans roughly 2 million clones, about 95% being singletons. The source material was naive CD4+ T cells sorted from blood. Documented subset: CD45RA+ positively selected. These receptors all come from a man aged 18 to 29 in good health.

V is TRBV9 and J is TRBJ1-6; tentative D call: TRBD1 (6 bases). The CDR3 has 14 amino acids. Trimming stripped 4 bases from V and 9 bases from J, with 14 bases between. The germline V gene encodes CDR1 SGDLS and CDR2 YYNGEE. For the CDR3, the DNA is TGTGCCAGCAGCCCACAGGGATCAGGTTCACCCCTCCACTTT. Translating gives CASSPQGSGSPLHF.

The sample holds one count of this clone. Different DNA sequences within this sample yield the same CDR3. The chain combines TRBV7-3 with TRBJ2-1; the D is unclear. CDR1 SGHTA and CDR2 FQGTGA come from the germline V gene. The length of the CDR3 is 13 residues. The V end was cut by 1 base, the J end by 5 bases, with 6 bases between. The CDR3 DNA follows: TGTGCCAGCAGCTTAAGCCGCGACAATGAGCAGTTCTTC. It encodes CASSLSRDNEQFF.

The V and J genes are TRBV6-4 and TRBJ2-3; D is undetermined. The V gene lost 2 bases and the J gene lost 6 bases, with 9 bases spanning the gap. The CDR3 totals 13 residues. Germline V CDR1 and CDR2: MRHNA, SNTAGT. The CDR3 DNA follows: TGTGCCAGCAGTGACCAGTTCAAGGATACGCAGTATTTT. This translates into CASSDQFKDTQYF.

V usage is TRBV28 and J usage is TRBJ1-5; tentative D call: TRBD1 (5 bases). The germline V gene encodes CDR1 MDHEN and CDR2 SYDVKM. V was cut by 6 bases and J by 4 bases, with 16 bases left in between. The CDR3 length is 15 residues. The CDR3 DNA sequence: TGTGCCAGCAGCGGCGACACGAGGGGTAATCAGCCCCAGCATTTT. The encoded protein is CASSGDTRGNQPQHF. Variable domain in full (rest from reference TRBV28 and TRBJ1-5): DVKVTQSSRYLVKRTGEKVFLECVQDMDHENMFWYRQDPGLGLRLIYFSYDVKMKEKGDIPEGYSVSREKKERFSLILESASTNQTSMYLCASSGDTRGNQPQHFGDGTRLSIL.

V gene TRBV5-1 combines with J gene TRBJ2-2; a weak D match, TRBD1 (5 bases). Trimming removed 1 base from V and 3 bases from J, with 7 bases in between. Germline V gene lookup returns CDR1 SGHRS and CDR2 YFSETQ. The CDR3 extends over 14 amino acids. CDR3: CASSLWGDTGELFF. The CDR3 DNA sequence: TGCGCCAGCAGCTTGTGGGGCGACACCGGGGAGCTGTTTTTT.

The J gene is TRBJ2-5, the V gene TRBV7-2, with 7 bases that match TRBD2. J gave up 5 bases and V 2 bases, and 17 bases lay outside the gene matches. In germline, CDR1 is SGHTA, CDR2 FQGNSA. This CDR3 has 18 amino acids. CDR3: CASSLPLAGALGGETQYF. In nucleotides, the CDR3 is TGTGCCAGCAGCTTACCATTAGCGGGCGCCTTAGGCGGGGAGACCCAGTACTTC.

V gene TRBV5-5 combines with J gene TRBJ1-5, with D possibly matching TRBD1 (6 bases). The CDR3 consists of 17 residues. Trimming pared 0 bases from V and 0 bases from J, leaving 13 bases between. CDR1 is SGHKS and CDR2 is YYEKEE in the germline V gene (reference sequence). The CDR3 sequence is CASSLVPGGNSNQPQHF. As DNA, the CDR3 is TGTGCCAGCAGCTTGGTTCCCGGGGGCAATAGCAATCAGCCCCAGCATTTT.

This clone was seen just once. V is TRBV7-2 and J is TRBJ2-7, with TRBD2 identical over 7 bases. CDR1 SGHTA and CDR2 FQGNSA come from the germline V gene. With 1 base clipped from V and 6 bases from J, the junction kept 9 bases outside the gene matches. The length of the CDR3 is 15 residues. The chain's CDR3 is CASSLVWQGGGEQYF. In DNA form, the CDR3 reads TGTGCCAGCAGCTTAGTGTGGCAGGGCGGGGGCGAGCAGTACTTC.

As regards this clone: The sample has other DNA sequences that encode this CDR3 too. This chain links TRBV10-3 with TRBJ2-5; tentatively, D is TRBD1 or TRBD2 (5 bases each). V gave up 8 bases and J gave up 3 bases, with 10 bases separating them. CDR1 is ENHRY, CDR2 SYGVKD, per germline. This CDR3 has 12 residues. The CDR3 region is CAIRGREETQYF. As DNA, the CDR3 is TGTGCCATCCGGGGCAGGGAAGAGACCCAGTACTTC.

This rearrangement joins TRBV12-2 to TRBJ2-7. TRBV12-2 is classified as a pseudogene. CDR3 length: 14 amino acids. CDR3 DNA: TGTGCAAGTCGCTTAGCGGCTGGACGCTACGAGCAGTACTTC. This encodes CASRLAAGRYEQYF.

The chain links TRBV6-1 to TRBJ1-6; D gene unclear. V was clipped by 1 base and J by 0 bases, with 10 bases between them. The CDR3 sequence is 17 residues long. Germline loops: CDR1 MNHNS, CDR2 SASEGT. The CDR3 region is CASSEDGESSYNSPLHF. Written as DNA, the CDR3 is TGTGCCAGCAGTGAAGATGGGGAGAGCTCCTATAATTCACCCCTCCACTTT.

This rearrangement joins TRBV2 to TRBJ2-3; 10 nucleotides line up with TRBD1. Per germline, CDR1 SNHLY and CDR2 FYNNEI. This CDR3 comprises 15 residues. Trimming took 2 bases from V and 5 from J; bases not matched to a gene: 4. CDR3 DNA: TGTGCCAGCAGTGAATTGGGGACAGGGGAAGATACGCAGTATTTT. Protein product: CASSELGTGEDTQYF.

The chain joins TRBV5-1 to TRBJ2-2; TRBD2 matches at 12 bases. V lost 4 bases, J lost 6 bases, and 4 bases stayed unmatched. The germline CDR1 and CDR2 sequences are SGHRS and YFSETQ. The CDR3 has 15 amino acids. The DNA of the CDR3 is TGCGCCAGCAGCCGGACTAGCGGGGTATCCGGGGAGCTGTTTTTT. Translation gives CASSRTSGVSGELFF.

The chain has TRBV28 and TRBJ2-1; weak D call: TRBD1 (5 bases). V was cut by 2 bases and J by 0 bases, with 8 bases left in between. This CDR3 comprises 15 residues. Per the germline V gene, CDR1 is MDHEN and CDR2 is SYDVKM. The CDR3 sequence: CASSLRGHSYNEQFF. For the CDR3, the DNA is TGTGCCAGCAGTTTACGCGGACACTCCTACAATGAGCAGTTCTTC.

The chain employs TRBV13 and TRBJ1-4; D uncertain. CDR3 length equals 14 residues. The germline V and J ends were trimmed by 0 bases and 4 bases, with 6 bases remaining between them. In germline, CDR1 is PRHDT, CDR2 FYEKMQ (reference sequence). In DNA, the CDR3 is TGTGCCAGCAGCTTAGGACAGCTTAATGAAAAACTGTTTTTT. It translates to CASSLGQLNEKLFF.

This chain uses TRBV9 with TRBJ1-5; the D is unclear. The CDR3 extends over 15 amino acids. V lost 4 bases and J 7 bases, leaving 18 bases between the germline ends. Germline V gene lookup returns CDR1 SGDLS and CDR2 YYNGEE. CDR3 DNA: TGTGCCAGCAGCCCCGCCCCCCAACAAGGGCAGCCCCAGCATTTT. It yields the protein CASSPAPQQGQPQHF. Variable domain in full (rest from reference TRBV9 and TRBJ1-5): DSGVTQTPKHLITATGQRVTLRCSPRSGDLSVYWYQQSLDQGLQFLIQYYNGEERAKGNILERFSAQQFPDLHSELNLSSLELGDSALYFCASSPAPQQGQPQHFGDGTRLSIL.

This rearrangement joins TRBV18 to TRBJ1-1, with TRBD1 identical over 12 bases. The CDR3 is made up of 16 amino acids. Per the germline V gene, CDR1 is KGHSH and CDR2 is LQKENI. V gave up 2 bases and J gave up 9 bases; unmatched junction bases: 10. The CDR3 DNA is TGTGCCAGCTCACCAAGGGGTACGGGACAGGGGGCAAAAGCTTTCTTT. Encoded protein: CASSPRGTGQGAKAFF.

The genes are TRBV5-4 and TRBJ1-2, with TRBD1 as a possible D gene (5 bases). The CDR3 has 15 residues. V was pared by 0 bases and J by 6 bases, with 15 bases between. Germline values: CDR1 SGHNT, CDR2 YYREEE (reference sequence). CDR3: CASSLEEGSSDGYTF. The CDR3 nucleotides read TGTGCCAGCAGCTTGGAAGAGGGGTCTTCCGATGGCTACACCTTC. Full variable domain (outside the CDR3, taken from reference TRBV5-4 and TRBJ1-2): ETGVTQSPTHLIKTRGQQVTLRCSSQSGHNTVSWYQQALGQGPQFIFQYYREEENGRGNFPPRFSGLQFPNYSSELNVNALELDDSALYLCASSLEEGSSDGYTFGSGTRLTVV.

This clone was recorded many times. The V call is TRBV6-5, the J call TRBJ2-1, with D tentatively TRBD1 or TRBD2 (5 bases each). This CDR3 has 14 residues. V was pared by 6 bases and J by 8 bases, with 17 bases between. Germline CDR1 and CDR2: MNHEY and SVGAGI. The CDR3 DNA sequence: TGTGCCAGCAGGCTCCGGGACCCCTGGGATGAGCAGTTCTTC. The encoded protein is CASRLRDPWDEQFF.

This chain uses TRBV9 with TRBJ2-2; 8 positions agree with TRBD1. This CDR3 contains 16 residues. The ends lost 0 bases at V and 1 base at J; junction bases unmatched: 2. Germline CDR1 SGDLS, CDR2 YYNGEE. CDR3 sequence: CASSVGQGWNTGELFF. The CDR3 DNA reads as TGTGCCAGCAGCGTAGGACAGGGGTGGAACACCGGGGAGCTGTTTTTT.

This clone has a single count. This chain joins TRBV19 and TRBJ1-4, with D possibly matching TRBD1 (6 bases). Trimming shortened V by 5 bases and J by 6 bases, and 16 bases separated the two germline ends. The CDR3 covers 15 residues. The germline CDR1 and CDR2 sequences are LNHDA and SQIVND (reference sequence). In DNA form, the CDR3 reads TGTGCCAGTAGTGCCCGGACAGCGGGGGATGAAAAACTGTTTTTT. Its translation is CASSARTAGDEKLFF.